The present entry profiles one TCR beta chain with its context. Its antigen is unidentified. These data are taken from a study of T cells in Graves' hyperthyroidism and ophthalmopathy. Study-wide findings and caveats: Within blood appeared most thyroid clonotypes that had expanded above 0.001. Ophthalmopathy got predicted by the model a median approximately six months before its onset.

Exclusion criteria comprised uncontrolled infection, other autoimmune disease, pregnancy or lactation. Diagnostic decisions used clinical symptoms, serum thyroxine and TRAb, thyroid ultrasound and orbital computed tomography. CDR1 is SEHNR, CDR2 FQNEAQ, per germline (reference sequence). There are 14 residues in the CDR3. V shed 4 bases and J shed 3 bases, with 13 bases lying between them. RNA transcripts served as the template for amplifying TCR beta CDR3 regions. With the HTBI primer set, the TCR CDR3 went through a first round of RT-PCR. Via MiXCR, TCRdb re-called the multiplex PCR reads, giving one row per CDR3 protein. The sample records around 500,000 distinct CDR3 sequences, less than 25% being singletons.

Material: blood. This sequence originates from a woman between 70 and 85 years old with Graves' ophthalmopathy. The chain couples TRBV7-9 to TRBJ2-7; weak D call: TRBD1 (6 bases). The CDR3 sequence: CASSSRDKFYEQYF. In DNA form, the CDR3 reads TGTGCCAGCAGCTCTCGGGACAAGTTCTACGAGCAGTACTTC.